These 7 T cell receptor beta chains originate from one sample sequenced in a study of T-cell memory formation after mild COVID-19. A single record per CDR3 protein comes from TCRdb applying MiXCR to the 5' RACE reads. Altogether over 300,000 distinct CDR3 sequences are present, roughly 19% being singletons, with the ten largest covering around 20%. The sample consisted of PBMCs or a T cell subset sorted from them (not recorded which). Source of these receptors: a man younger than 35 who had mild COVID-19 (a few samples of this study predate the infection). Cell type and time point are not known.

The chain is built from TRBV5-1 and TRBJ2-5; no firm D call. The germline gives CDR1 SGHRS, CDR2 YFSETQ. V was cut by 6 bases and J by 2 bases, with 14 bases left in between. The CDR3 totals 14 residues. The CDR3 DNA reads TGCGCCAGCAACCCCGCGGTAGGGCAAGAGACCCAGTACTTC. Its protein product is CASNPAVGQETQYF.

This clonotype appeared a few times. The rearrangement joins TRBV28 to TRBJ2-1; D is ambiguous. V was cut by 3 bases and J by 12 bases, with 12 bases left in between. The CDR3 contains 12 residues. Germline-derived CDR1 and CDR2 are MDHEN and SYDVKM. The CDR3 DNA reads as TGTGCCAGCAGTTTCAATCCGAGACGGCAGTTCTTC. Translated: CASSFNPRRQFF.

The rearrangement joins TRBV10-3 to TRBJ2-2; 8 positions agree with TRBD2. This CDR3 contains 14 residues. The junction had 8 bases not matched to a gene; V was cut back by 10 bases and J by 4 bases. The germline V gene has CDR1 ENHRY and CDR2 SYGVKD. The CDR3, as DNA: TGTGCCACCTCTGACGGGGGGGTCACCGGGGAGCTGTTTTTT. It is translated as CATSDGGVTGELFF.

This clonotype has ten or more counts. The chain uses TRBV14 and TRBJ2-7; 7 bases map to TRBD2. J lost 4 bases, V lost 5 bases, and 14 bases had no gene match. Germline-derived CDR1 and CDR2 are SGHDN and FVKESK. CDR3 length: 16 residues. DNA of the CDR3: TGTGCCAGCAGCTTCGGGGGGAGGATGGCTTTATACGAGCAGTACTTC. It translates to CASSFGGRMALYEQYF.

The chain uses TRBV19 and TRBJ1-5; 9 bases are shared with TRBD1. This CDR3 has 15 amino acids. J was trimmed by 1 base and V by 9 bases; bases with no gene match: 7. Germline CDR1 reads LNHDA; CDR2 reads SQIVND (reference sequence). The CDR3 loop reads CASTRTGVSNQPQHF. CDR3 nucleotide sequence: TGTGCCAGCACAAGGACAGGGGTAAGCAATCAGCCCCAGCATTTT.

The CDR3: CASRLSAADTQYF. The CDR3 nucleotides are TGTGCCAGCAGACTCTCGGCGGCAGATACGCAGTATTTT. This chain joins TRBV7-9 and TRBJ2-3; D gene ambiguous. This CDR3 comprises 13 residues. Germline V gives CDR1 SEHNR, CDR2 FQNEAQ (reference sequence). Between the trimmed V and J ends, which lost 6 bases and 4 bases, there was a span of 11 bases.

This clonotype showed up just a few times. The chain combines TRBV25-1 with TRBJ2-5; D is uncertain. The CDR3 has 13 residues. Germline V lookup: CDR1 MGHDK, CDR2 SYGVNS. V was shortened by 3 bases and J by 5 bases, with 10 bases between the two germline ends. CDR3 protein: CASSEELWETQYF. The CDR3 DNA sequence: TGTGCCAGCAGTGAGGAGTTGTGGGAGACCCAGTACTTC.